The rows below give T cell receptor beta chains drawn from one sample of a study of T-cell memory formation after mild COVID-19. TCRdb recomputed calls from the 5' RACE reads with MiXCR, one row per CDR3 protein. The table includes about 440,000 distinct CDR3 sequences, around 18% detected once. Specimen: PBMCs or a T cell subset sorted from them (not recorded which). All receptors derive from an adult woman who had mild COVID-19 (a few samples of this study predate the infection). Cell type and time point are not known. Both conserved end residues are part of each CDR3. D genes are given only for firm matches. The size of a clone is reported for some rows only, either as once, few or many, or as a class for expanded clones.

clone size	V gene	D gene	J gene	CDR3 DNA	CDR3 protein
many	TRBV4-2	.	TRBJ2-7	TGTGCCAGCAGCCAAGGTCTCGGTACCTACGAGCAGTACTTC	CASSQGLGTYEQYF
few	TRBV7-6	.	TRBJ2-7	TGTGCCAGCAACAAATTGGGGACACCTTACGAGCAGTACTTC	CASNKLGTPYEQYF
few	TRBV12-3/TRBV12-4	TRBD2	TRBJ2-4	TGTGCCAGCAGTCCATCGGGGGGGGGCCAAAACGTAAACATTCAGTACTTC	CASSPSGGGQNVNIQYF
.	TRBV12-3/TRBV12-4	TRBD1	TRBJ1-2	TGTGCCAGCAGTTTATCAAGGACAGGGGACTATGGCTACACCTTC	CASSLSRTGDYGYTF
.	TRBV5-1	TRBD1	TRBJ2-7	TGCGCCAGCAGCACGGGACAGGGAGGGGACGAGCAGTACTTC	CASSTGQGGDEQYF
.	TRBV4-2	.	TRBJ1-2	TGTGCCAGCAGCCAAGGGTTTCCGGGCTATGGCTACACCTTC	CASSQGFPGYGYTF
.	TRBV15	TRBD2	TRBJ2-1	TGTGCCACCAGCAGAGATTTGAGTAGCGGGAGGTATGAGCAGTTCTTC	CATSRDLSSGRYEQFF
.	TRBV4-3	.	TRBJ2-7	TGCGCCAGCAGCCAAGTATATAGGAGGGCGGAGGGTCACGAGCAGTACTTC	CASSQVYRRAEGHEQYF
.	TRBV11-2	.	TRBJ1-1	TGTGCCAGCAGCTTTGGGCGGCGCCGGAACACTGAAGCTTTCTTT	CASSFGRRRNTEAFF
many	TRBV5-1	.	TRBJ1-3	TGCGCCAGCAGCTTGGCTCCAGACCTCTCTGGAAACACCATATATTTT	CASSLAPDLSGNTIYF
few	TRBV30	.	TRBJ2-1	TGTGCCTGGAGTGTGGGAGCGGCCTGGAATGAGCAGTTCTTC	CAWSVGAAWNEQFF
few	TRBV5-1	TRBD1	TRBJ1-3	TGCGCCAGCAGCGTCCGACAGGGCTCTGGAAACACCATATATTTT	CASSVRQGSGNTIYF
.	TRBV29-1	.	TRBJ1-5	TGCAGCGTCCTGGACGGTCATCACAATCAGCCCCAGCATTTT	CSVLDGHHNQPQHF
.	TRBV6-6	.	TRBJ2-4	TGTGCCAGCAGTTACTGGAGTGACACTACACTAGCCAAAAACATTCAGTACTTC	CASSYWSDTTLAKNIQYF
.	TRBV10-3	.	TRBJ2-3	TGTGCCATCTCCGACGGGGCGGCTAGCACAGATACGCAGTATTTT	CAISDGAASTDTQYF
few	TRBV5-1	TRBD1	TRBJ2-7	TGCGCCAGCAGCTTGACAGGGGGCTACTACGAGCAGTACTTC	CASSLTGGYYEQYF
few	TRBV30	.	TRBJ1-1	TGTGCCTGGAGTCCCCAATCGACCGGGACTGAAGCTTTCTTT	CAWSPQSTGTEAFF
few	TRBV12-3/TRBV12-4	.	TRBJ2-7	TGTGCCAGCAGTTACGGGACATTGGCCTACGAGCAGTACTTC	CASSYGTLAYEQYF
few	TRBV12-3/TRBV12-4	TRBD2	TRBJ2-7	TGTGCCAGCAGCTCCCAGGGAGGGGCCTACGAGCAGTACTTC	CASSSQGGAYEQYF
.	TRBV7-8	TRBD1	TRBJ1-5	TGTGCCAGCAGCTTTTCCGCGACAGGGGGCAATCAGCCCCAGCATTTT	CASSFSATGGNQPQHF
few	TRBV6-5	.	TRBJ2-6	TGTGCCACCAGAATGGGGCTTTTTAGCTCTGGGGCCAACGTCCTGACTTTC	CATRMGLFSSGANVLTF
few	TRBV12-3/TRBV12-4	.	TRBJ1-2	TGTGCCAGCAGGACCCAGGGTTCCGGCTACACCTTC	CASRTQGSGYTF
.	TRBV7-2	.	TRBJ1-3	TGTGCCAGCAGCTTAGTTCCCCATCGGCCAGGAACCTCTGGAAACACCATATATTTT	CASSLVPHRPGTSGNTIYF
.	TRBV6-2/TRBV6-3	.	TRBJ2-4	TGTGCCAGCAGTCAACTAGGGGCCAAAAACATTCAGTACTTC	CASSQLGAKNIQYF
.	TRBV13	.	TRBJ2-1	TGTGCCAGCTCGACCTACGAAGCTGCAGGGGTTTCCTACAATGAGCAGTTCTTC	CASSTYEAAGVSYNEQFF
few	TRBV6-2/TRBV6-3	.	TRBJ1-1	TGTGCCACCCTCGCAGGGCACACTGAAGCTTTCTTT	CATLAGHTEAFF
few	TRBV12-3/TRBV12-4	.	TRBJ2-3	TGTGCCAGCAGTTTCGAGGGAAGTAGAGGAAATACGCAGTATTTT	CASSFEGSRGNTQYF
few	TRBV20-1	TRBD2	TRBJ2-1	TGCAGTGCTAATTCGGCGAGTTCGACTAGCGGGAGAGTCTACAATGAGCAGTTCTTC	CSANSASSTSGRVYNEQFF
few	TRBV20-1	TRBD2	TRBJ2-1	TGCAGTGCTCCAAAACCGGGACTAGCGGACAATGAGCAGTTCTTC	CSAPKPGLADNEQFF
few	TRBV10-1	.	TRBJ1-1	TGCGCCAGCATGACTGGGGGGGAGACTGAAGCTTTCTTT	CASMTGGETEAFF
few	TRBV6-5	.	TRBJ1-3	TGTGCCAGCAGGCTCGTACCCCGGGACCACTCTGGAAACACCATATATTTT	CASRLVPRDHSGNTIYF
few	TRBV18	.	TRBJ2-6	TGTGCCAGCTCACCTACAGAGACCACTGGGGCCAACGTCCTGACTTTC	CASSPTETTGANVLTF
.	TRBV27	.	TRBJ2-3	TGTGCCAGCAGCTACTTCCCCGGCACAGATACGCAGTATTTT	CASSYFPGTDTQYF
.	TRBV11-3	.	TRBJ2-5	TGTGCCAGCAGGCTTCGGGGTCAAGAGACCCAGTACTTC	CASRLRGQETQYF
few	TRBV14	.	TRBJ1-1	TGTGCCAGCAGCCAGGAAGGTATTCCCGTCCTTAAGAACACTGAAGCTTTCTTT	CASSQEGIPVLKNTEAFF
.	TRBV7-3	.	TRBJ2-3	TGTGCCAGCAGCTTAAACCCGGGGCTTAGCACAGATACGCAGTATTTT	CASSLNPGLSTDTQYF
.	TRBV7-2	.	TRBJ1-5	TGTGCCAGCAGCTTTTTCATGGATAGCAATCAGCCCCAGCATTTT	CASSFFMDSNQPQHF
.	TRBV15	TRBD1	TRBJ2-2	TGTGCCACCAGCATAGGACAGGGAAACTTCGCCGGGGAGCTGTTTTTT	CATSIGQGNFAGELFF
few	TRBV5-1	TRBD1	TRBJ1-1	TGCGCCAGCAGCATAATACAGGGGAAGAACACTGAAGCTTTCTTT	CASSIIQGKNTEAFF
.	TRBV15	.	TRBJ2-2	TGTGCCACCAGCAGAGATATTTCACGTACTACTAGGAGCACCGGGGAGCTGTTTTTT	CATSRDISRTTRSTGELFF
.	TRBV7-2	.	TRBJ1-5	TGTGCCAGCAGCTTATATTTGGGGGGGAATCAGCCCCAGCATTTT	CASSLYLGGNQPQHF
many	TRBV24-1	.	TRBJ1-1	TGTGCCACCAGTGAAGGCTCTCGGAACACTGAAGCTTTCTTT	CATSEGSRNTEAFF
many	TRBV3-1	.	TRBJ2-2	TGTGCCAGCAGCCGGGGACTGACCACCGGGGAGCTGTTTTTT	CASSRGLTTGELFF
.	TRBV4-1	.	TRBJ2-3	TGCGCCAGCAGCCAAGATCCTAAATACGATTCCACAGATACGCAGTATTTT	CASSQDPKYDSTDTQYF
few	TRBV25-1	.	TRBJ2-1	TGTGCCAGCGGAGGGGTAGGAGAGCAGTTCTTC	CASGGVGEQFF
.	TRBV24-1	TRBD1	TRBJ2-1	TGTGCCACCAGTGATACAGCGACAGGGTGGGGTTTAAATGAGCAGTTCTTC	CATSDTATGWGLNEQFF
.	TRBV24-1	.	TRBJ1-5	TGTGCCACCAGTGATGAGGATCAGCCCCAGCATTTT	CATSDEDQPQHF